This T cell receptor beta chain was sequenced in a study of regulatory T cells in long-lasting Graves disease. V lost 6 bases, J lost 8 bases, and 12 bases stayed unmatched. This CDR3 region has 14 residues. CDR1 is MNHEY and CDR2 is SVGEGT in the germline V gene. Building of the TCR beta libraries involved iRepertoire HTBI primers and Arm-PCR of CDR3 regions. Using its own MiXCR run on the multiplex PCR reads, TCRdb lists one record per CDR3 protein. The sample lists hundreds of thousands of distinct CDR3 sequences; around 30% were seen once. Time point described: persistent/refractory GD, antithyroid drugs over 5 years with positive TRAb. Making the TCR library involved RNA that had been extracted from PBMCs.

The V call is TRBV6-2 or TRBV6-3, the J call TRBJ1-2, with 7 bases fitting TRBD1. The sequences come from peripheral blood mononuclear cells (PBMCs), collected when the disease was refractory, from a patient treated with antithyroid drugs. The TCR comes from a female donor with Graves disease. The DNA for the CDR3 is TGTGCCAGCAGACCACCCGGGACAGACAGGGGCTACACCTTC. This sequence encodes CASRPPGTDRGYTF.